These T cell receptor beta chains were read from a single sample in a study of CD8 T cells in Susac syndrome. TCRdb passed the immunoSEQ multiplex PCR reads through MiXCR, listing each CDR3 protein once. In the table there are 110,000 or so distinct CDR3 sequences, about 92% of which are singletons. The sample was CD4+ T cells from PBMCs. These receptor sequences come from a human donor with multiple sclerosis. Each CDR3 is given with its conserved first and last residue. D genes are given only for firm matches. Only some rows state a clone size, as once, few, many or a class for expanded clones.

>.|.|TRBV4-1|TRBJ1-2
CASSQDGHGYGYTF
TGCGCCAGCAGCCAAGATGGGCACGGGTATGGCTACACCTTC
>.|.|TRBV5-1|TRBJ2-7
CASSLGAHEQYF
TGCGCCAGCAGCTTGGGGGCTCACGAGCAGTACTTC
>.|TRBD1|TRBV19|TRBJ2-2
CATRTVTGINTGELFF
TGTGCCACCCGAACCGTGACAGGGATTAACACCGGGGAGCTGTTTTTT
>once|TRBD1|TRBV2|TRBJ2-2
CASSLGQGSTGELFF
TGTGCCAGCAGTTTAGGACAGGGGTCCACCGGGGAGCTGTTTTTT
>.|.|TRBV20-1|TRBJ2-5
CSVRVQETQYF
TGCAGTGTGAGGGTCCAAGAGACCCAGTACTTC
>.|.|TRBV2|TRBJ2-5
CASSGISGETQYF
TGTGCCAGCAGTGGGATAAGCGGAGAGACCCAGTACTTC
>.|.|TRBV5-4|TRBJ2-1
CASSFRDAHNEQFF
TGTGCCAGCAGCTTTCGGGACGCTCACAATGAGCAGTTCTTC
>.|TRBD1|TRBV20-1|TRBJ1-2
CSATGWDRPPNYGYTF
TGCAGTGCTACAGGGTGGGACAGGCCCCCTAACTATGGCTACACCTTC
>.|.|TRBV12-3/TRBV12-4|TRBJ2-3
CASSPRHADTQYF
TGTGCCAGCAGTCCTCGACACGCAGATACGCAGTATTTT
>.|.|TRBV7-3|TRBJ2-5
CASSLDYAETQYF
TGTGCCAGCAGCTTAGACTACGCAGAGACCCAGTACTTC
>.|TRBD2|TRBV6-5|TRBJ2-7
CASSYSAGDPYEQYF
TGTGCCAGCAGTTACTCCGCGGGGGACCCCTACGAGCAGTACTTC
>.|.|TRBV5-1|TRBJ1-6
CASSPEAISGDSPLHF
TGCGCCAGCAGCCCGGAGGCCATTTCTGGGGATTCACCCCTCCACTTT
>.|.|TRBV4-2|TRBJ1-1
CASSQRGPGNTEAFF
TGTGCCAGCAGCCAGCGGGGCCCAGGGAACACTGAAGCTTTCTTT
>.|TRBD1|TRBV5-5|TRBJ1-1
CASSLDRDRAFF
TGTGCCAGCAGCTTGGATCGGGACAGGGCTTTCTTT
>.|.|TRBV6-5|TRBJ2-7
CASSPVITREQYF
TGTGCCAGCAGTCCCGTAATTACTCGGGAGCAGTACTTC
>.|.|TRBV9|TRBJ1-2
CASSVDGGAKYGYTF
TGTGCCAGCAGCGTAGATGGGGGCGCCAAGTATGGCTACACCTTC
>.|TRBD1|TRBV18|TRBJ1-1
CASSPRDRVRNTEAFF
TGTGCCAGCTCACCACGCGACAGGGTTAGGAACACTGAAGCTTTCTTT
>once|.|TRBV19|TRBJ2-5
CASSRQGNQETQYF
TGTGCCAGTAGTCGGCAGGGAAATCAAGAGACCCAGTACTTC
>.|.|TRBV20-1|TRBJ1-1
CSATPSGEDTEAFF
TGCAGTGCTACTCCATCAGGGGAGGACACTGAAGCTTTCTTT
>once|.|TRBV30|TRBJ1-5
CAFSVRGVQPQHF
TGTGCCTTTTCGGTCCGGGGAGTTCAGCCCCAGCATTTT
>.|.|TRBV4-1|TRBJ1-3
CASSHEEGKGSRGNTIYF
TGCGCCAGCAGCCACGAAGAGGGGAAGGGATCTAGAGGAAACACCATATATTTT
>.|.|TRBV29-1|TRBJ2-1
CSVEEHGYPYNEQFF
TGCAGCGTTGAAGAACACGGGTACCCCTACAATGAGCAGTTCTTC
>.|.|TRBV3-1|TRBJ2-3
CASSQGPNPTDTQYF
TGTGCCAGCAGCCAAGGGCCTAATCCCACAGATACGCAGTATTTT
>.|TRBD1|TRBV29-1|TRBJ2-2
CSVQGQGAGELFF
TGCAGCGTCCAAGGACAGGGGGCCGGGGAGCTGTTTTTT
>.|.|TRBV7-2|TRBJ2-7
CASSSQGGSYEQYF
TGTGCCAGCAGCTCCCAGGGCGGCTCCTACGAGCAGTACTTC
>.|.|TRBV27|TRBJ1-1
CASQAGWNTEAFF
TGTGCCTCACAGGCCGGATGGAACACTGAAGCTTTCTTT
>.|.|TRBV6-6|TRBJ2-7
CASSRRTDSYEQYF
TGTGCCAGCAGTCGACGGACAGATTCCTACGAGCAGTACTTC
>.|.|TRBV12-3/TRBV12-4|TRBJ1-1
CASSLARETEAFF
TGTGCCAGCAGTCTAGCGCGCGAGACTGAAGCTTTCTTT
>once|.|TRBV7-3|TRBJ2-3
CASSLTGTYTDTQYF
TGTGCCAGCAGCTTGACCGGGACGTACACAGATACGCAGTATTTT
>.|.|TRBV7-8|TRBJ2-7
CASSFIGTYEQYF
TGTGCCAGCAGCTTTATCGGTACCTACGAGCAGTACTTC
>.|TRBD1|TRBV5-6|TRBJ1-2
CASRNRDRYKPSYGYTF
TGTGCCAGCCGAAACCGGGACAGGTACAAACCTTCCTATGGCTACACCTTC
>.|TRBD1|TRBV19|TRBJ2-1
CASIRDRSNNEQFF
TGTGCCAGTATAAGGGACAGGTCTAACAATGAGCAGTTCTTC
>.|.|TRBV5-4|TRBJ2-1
CASSREGRDYNEQFF
TGTGCCAGCAGCCGGGAAGGTCGGGACTACAATGAGCAGTTCTTC
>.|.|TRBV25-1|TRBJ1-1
CASSETGYAEAFF
TGTGCCAGCAGTGAGACGGGTTACGCTGAAGCTTTCTTT
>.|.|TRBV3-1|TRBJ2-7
CASSHYSYEQYF
TGTGCCAGCAGCCACTACTCCTACGAGCAGTACTTC
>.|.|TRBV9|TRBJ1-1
CASSVEDGRNTEAFF
TGTGCCAGCAGCGTAGAGGACGGAAGGAACACTGAAGCTTTCTTT
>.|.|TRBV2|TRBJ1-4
CASRGMGEKLFF
TGTGCCAGCAGAGGGATGGGTGAAAAACTGTTTTTT
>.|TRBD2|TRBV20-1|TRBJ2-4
CSARRAGDLAKNIQYF
TGCAGTGCCAGGAGAGCGGGGGACCTAGCCAAAAACATTCAGTACTTC
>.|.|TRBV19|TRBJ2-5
CASSDQSQETQYF
TGTGCCAGTAGTGATCAGTCACAAGAGACCCAGTACTTC
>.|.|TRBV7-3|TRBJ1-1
CASRRGERTEAFF
TGTGCCAGCAGGAGGGGGGAGAGAACTGAAGCTTTCTTT
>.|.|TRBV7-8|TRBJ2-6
CASSLRESGANVLTF
TGTGCCAGCAGCTTAAGGGAGTCTGGGGCCAACGTCCTGACTTTC
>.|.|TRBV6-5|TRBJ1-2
CASSYSDRAHYGYTF
TGTGCCAGCAGTTACTCGGACCGGGCCCACTATGGCTACACCTTC
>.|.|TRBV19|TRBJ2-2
CASSIGGSTNTGELFF
TGTGCCAGTAGTATAGGCGGCAGTACGAACACCGGGGAGCTGTTTTTT
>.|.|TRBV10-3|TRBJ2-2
CAISESTRGAGELFF
TGTGCCATCAGTGAGTCGACCCGGGGTGCCGGGGAGCTGTTTTTT
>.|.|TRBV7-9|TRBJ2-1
CASSLQTGIDTTYNEQFF
TGTGCCAGCAGCTTACAAACGGGAATAGATACCACCTACAATGAGCAGTTCTTC